Sequencing of this T cell receptor beta chain was carried out in a study of T-cell reconstitution after alpha-beta-depleted transplantation in children. The CDR3 has 13 amino acids. Trimming at V came to 7 bases and at J to 2 bases, leaving 4 bases not matched to a gene. CDR1 and CDR2 from the germline V gene are ENHRY and SYGVKD. The TCRbeta library incorporated unique molecular identifiers. One entry per CDR3 protein, called by TCRdb with MiXCR from the PCR reads. Of 210,000 or so distinct CDR3 sequences listed, about a tenth are singletons. To note about this clonotype: What it binds is not known. A much bigger clone sits one base away, suggesting this may be a read error.

General study results and limits: As was reported, about two months after transplant, alpha-beta T cells came from several hundred expanded graft clones. Newly produced T cells mostly provided counts and TCRbeta diversity after one year, as hyperexpanded clones declined.

The clonotype originates from a child less than two years old with acute myeloid leukemia, due to receive a stem cell transplant. This chain joins TRBV10-3 and TRBJ2-7, with TRBD1 matching over 8 bases. The sequences come from PBMCs, collected before TCRalphabeta/CD19-depleted stem cell transplant. CDR3 coding DNA: TGTGCCATCACCGGACAGGGAACCTACGAGCAGTACTTC. It yields the protein CAITGQGTYEQYF.